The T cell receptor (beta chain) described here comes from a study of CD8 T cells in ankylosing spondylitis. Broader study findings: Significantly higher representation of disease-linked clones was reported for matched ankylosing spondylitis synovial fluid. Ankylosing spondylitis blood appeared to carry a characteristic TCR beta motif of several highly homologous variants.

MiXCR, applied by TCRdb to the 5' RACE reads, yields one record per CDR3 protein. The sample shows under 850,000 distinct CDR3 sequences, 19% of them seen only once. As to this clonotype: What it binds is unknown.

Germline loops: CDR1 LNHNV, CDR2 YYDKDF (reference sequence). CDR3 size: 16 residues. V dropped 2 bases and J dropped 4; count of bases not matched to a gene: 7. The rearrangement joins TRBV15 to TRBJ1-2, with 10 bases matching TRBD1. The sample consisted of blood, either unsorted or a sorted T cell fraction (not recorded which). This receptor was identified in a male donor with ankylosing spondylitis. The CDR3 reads CATSRLTGGDGYGYTF. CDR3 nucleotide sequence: TGTGCCACCAGCAGACTGACAGGGGGCGATGGCTATGGCTACACCTTC.